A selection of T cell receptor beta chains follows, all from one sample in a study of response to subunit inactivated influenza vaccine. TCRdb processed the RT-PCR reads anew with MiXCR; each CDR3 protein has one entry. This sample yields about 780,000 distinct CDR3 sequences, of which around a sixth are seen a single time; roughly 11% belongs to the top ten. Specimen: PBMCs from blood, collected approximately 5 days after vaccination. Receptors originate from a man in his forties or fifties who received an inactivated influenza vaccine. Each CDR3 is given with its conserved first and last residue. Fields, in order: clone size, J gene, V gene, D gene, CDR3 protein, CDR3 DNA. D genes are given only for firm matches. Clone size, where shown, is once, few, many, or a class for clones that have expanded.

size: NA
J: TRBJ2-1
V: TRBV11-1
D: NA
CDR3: CASSLSGHQKGSSYNEQFF
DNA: TGTGCCAGCAGCCTATCAGGACACCAAAAGGGGAGCTCCTACAATGAGCAGTTCTTC

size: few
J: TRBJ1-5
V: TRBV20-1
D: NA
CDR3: CSARVGASQPQHF
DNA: TGCAGTGCTAGAGTAGGCGCGAGCCAGCCCCAGCATTTT

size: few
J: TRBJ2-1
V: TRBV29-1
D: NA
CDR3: CSVELQGYNEQFF
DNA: TGCAGCGTTGAACTGCAGGGCTACAATGAGCAGTTCTTC

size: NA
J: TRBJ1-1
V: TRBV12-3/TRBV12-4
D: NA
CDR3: CASSLAHQNTEAFF
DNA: TGTGCCAGCAGTTTGGCACACCAGAACACTGAAGCTTTCTTT

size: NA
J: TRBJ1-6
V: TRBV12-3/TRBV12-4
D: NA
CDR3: CASSFSGAGLHF
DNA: TGTGCCAGCAGTTTTTCGGGGGCCGGTCTCCACTTT

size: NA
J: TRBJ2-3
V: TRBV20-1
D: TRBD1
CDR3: CSLLGTGFTDTQYF
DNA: TGCAGTCTCTTGGGGACAGGTTTCACAGATACGCAGTATTTT

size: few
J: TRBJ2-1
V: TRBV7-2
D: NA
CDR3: CASSPPGASYNEQFF
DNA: TGTGCCAGCAGCCCCCCAGGGGCTTCCTACAATGAGCAGTTCTTC

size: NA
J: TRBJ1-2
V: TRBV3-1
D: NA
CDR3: CASSLGTTSGNYGYTF
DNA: TGTGCCAGCAGCCTGGGGACGACCTCGGGTAACTATGGCTACACCTTC

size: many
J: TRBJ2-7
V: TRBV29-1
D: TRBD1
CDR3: CSAGGGQGSEQYF
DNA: TGCAGCGCCGGTGGGGGACAGGGCTCCGAGCAGTACTTC

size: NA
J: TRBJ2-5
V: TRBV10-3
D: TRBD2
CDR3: CAIRGAGVIETQYF
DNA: TGTGCCATCAGGGGAGCGGGAGTAATAGAGACCCAGTACTTC

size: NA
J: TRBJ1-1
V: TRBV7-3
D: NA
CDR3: CASSLYGTQTEAFF
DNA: TGTGCCAGCAGCTTATACGGGACACAAACTGAAGCTTTCTTT

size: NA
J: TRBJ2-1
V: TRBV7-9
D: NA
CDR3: CASSLLTGTVNEQFF
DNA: TGTGCCAGCAGCTTATTGACCGGGACGGTGAATGAGCAGTTCTTC

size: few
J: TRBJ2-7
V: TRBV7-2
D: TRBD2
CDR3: CASSPEGLAGTYEQYF
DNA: TGTGCCAGCAGCCCGGAGGGACTAGCGGGTACCTACGAGCAGTACTTC

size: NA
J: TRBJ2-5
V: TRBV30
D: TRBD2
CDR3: CAWSSPLWAGGETQYF
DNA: TGTGCCTGGAGTTCTCCTCTCTGGGCGGGAGGAGAGACCCAGTACTTC

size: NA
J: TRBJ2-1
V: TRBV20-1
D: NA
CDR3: CSASRRGAFYNEQFF
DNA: TGCAGTGCTAGTAGACGGGGGGCCTTTTACAATGAGCAGTTCTTC

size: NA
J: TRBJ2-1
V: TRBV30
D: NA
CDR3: CTWSATYNEQFF
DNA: TGTACCTGGAGTGCGACATACAATGAGCAGTTCTTC

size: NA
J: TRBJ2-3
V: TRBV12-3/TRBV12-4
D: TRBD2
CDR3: CASSSRGGPDTQYF
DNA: TGTGCCAGCAGTTCCCGCGGGGGGCCAGATACGCAGTATTTT

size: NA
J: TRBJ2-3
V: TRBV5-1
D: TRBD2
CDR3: CASSLPSGRSDTQYF
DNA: TGCGCCAGCAGCTTGCCTAGCGGGAGATCAGATACGCAGTATTTT

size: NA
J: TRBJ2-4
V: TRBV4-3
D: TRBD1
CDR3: CASSHPGQGENIQYF
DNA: TGCGCCAGCAGCCACCCGGGACAGGGTGAAAACATTCAGTACTTC

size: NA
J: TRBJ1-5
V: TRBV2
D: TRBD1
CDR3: CASRREGAANQPQHF
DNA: TGTGCCAGCAGGAGGGAGGGGGCGGCCAATCAGCCCCAGCATTTT